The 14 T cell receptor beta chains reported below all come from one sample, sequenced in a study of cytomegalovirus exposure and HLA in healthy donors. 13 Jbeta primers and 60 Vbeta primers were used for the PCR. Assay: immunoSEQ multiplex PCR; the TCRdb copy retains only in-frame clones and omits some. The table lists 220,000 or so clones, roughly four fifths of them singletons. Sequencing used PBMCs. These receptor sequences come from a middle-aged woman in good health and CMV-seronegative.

CDR3: CASSPSGGPMDQYF. The CDR3 DNA follows: TGTGCCAGCTCACCAAGCGGGGGTCCGATGGACCAGTACTTC. V and J are TRBV18 and TRBJ2-5; TRBD2 agrees at 8 bases. Germline CDR1 and CDR2: KGHSH and LQKENI. The CDR3 loop spans 14 amino acids. Losses at the gene ends were 2 bases for V and 10 bases for J; bases not matched to a gene: 9. The full variable domain, completed using reference TRBV18 and TRBJ2-5, is NAGVMQNPRHLVRRRGQEARLRCSPMKGHSHVYWYRQLPEEGLKFMVYLQKENIIDESGMPKERFSAEFPKEGPSILRIQQVVRGDSAAYFCASSPSGGPMDQYFGPGTRLLVL.

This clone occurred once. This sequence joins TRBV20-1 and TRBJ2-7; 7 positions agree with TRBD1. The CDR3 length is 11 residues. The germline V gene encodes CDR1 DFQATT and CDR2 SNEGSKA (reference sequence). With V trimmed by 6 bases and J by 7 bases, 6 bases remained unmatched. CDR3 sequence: CSAGTVWEQYF. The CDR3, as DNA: TGCAGTGCGGGGACAGTCTGGGAGCAGTACTTC.

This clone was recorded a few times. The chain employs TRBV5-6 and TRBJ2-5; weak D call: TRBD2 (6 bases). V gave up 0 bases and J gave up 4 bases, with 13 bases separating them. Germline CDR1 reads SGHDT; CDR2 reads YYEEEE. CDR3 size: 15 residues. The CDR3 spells CASSLGAGMGETQYF. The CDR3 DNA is TGTGCCAGCAGCTTGGGTGCGGGGATGGGAGAGACCCAGTACTTC.

CDR3 amino acids: CASAQGGEKLFF. In DNA, the CDR3 is TGTGCCAGTGCACAGGGCGGTGAAAAACTGTTTTTT. The V and J genes are TRBV7-9 and TRBJ1-4; weak D call: TRBD1 (6 bases). The CDR3 is 12 residues long. V gave up 9 bases and J gave up 7 bases, with 12 bases separating them. Per the germline V gene, CDR1 is SEHNR and CDR2 is FQNEAQ (reference sequence).

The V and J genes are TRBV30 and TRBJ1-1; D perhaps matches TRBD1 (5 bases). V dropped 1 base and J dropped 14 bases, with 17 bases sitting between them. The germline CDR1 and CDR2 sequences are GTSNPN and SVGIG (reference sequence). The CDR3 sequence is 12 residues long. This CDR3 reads CAWSAGPLEEFF. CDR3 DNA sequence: TGTGCCTGGAGTGCAGGGCCCTTGGAAGAGTTCTTT.

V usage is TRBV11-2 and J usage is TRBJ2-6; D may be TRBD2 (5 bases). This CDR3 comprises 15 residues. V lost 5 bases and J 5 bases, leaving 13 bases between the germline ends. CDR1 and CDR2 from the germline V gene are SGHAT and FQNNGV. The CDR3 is CASSASLAWANVLTF. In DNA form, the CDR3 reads TGTGCCAGCAGCGCGTCTCTAGCCTGGGCCAACGTCCTGACTTTC. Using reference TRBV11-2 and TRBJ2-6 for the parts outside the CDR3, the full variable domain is EAGVAQSPRYKIIEKRQSVAFWCNPISGHATLYWYQQILGQGPKLLIQFQNNGVVDDSQLPKDRFSAERLKGVDSTLKIQPAKLEDSAVYLCASSASLAWANVLTFGAGSRLTVL.

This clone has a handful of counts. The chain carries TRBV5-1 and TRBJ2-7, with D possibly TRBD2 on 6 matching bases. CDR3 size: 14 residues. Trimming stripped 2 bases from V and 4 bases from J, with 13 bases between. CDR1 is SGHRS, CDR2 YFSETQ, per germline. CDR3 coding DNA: TGCGCCAGCAGCTTTGACGGGAGAGGGTACGAGCAGTACTTC. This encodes CASSFDGRGYEQYF.

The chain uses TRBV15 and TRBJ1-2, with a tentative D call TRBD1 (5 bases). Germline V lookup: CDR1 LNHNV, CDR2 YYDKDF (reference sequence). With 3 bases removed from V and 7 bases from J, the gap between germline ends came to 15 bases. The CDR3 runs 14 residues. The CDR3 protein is CATSRDGGTRGYTF. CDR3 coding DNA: TGTGCCACCAGCAGGGATGGGGGGACCCGTGGCTACACCTTC.

The CDR3 loop reads CASSSKLADGTDTQYF. The CDR3 DNA reads as TGCGCCAGCAGCTCGAAACTAGCGGATGGCACAGATACGCAGTATTTT. This sequence joins TRBV5-1 and TRBJ2-3; 8 bases fit TRBD2. Trimming at V came to 3 bases and at J to 1 base, leaving 7 bases not matched to a gene. Germline CDR1 SGHRS, CDR2 YFSETQ. The CDR3 contains 16 residues. Looking up the rest from reference TRBV5-1 and TRBJ2-3 gives the full variable domain: KAGVTQTPRYLIKTRGQQVTLSCSPISGHRSVSWYQQTPGQGLQFLFEYFSETQRNKGNFPGRFSGRQFSNSRSEMNVSTLELGDSALYLCASSSKLADGTDTQYFGPGTRLTVL.

CDR3 nucleotide sequence: TGTGCCAGCAGCTTAGGAGCAGGGTACCACGAGCAGTACTTC. Its protein product is CASSLGAGYHEQYF. The gene calls are TRBV7-9 and TRBJ2-7; maybe TRBD1 (5 bases). This CDR3 has 14 amino acids. The V end was cut by 1 base, the J end by 5 bases, with 12 bases between. Germline CDR1 is SEHNR and CDR2 is FQNEAQ (reference sequence).

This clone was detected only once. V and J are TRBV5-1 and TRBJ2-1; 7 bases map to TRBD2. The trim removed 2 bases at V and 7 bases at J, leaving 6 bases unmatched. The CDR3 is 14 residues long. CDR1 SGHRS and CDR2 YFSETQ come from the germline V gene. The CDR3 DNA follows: TGCGCCAGCAGCTTCGCGGGAGATAGTAATGAGCAGTTCTTC. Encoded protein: CASSFAGDSNEQFF.

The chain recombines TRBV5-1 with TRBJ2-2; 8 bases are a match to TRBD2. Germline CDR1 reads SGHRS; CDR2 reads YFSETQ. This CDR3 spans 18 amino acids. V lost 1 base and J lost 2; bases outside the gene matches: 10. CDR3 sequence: CASSLYTTSDFNTGELFF. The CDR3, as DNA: TGCGCCAGCAGCTTGTACACGACTAGCGATTTTAACACCGGGGAGCTGTTTTTT.

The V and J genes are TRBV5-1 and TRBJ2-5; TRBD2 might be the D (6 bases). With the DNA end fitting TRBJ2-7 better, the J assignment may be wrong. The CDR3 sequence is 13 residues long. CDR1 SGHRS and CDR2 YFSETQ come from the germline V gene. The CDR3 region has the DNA TGCGCCAGCAGCTCTCTGGGGAGGTACGAGCAGTACTTC. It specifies CASSSLGRYEQYF.

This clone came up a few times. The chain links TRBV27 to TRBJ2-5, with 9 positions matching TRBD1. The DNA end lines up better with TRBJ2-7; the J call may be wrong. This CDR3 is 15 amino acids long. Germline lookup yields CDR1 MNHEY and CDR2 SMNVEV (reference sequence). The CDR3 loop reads CASSMPGQGFDEQYF. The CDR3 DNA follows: TGTGCCAGCAGTATGCCGGGACAGGGATTTGACGAGCAGTACTTC.